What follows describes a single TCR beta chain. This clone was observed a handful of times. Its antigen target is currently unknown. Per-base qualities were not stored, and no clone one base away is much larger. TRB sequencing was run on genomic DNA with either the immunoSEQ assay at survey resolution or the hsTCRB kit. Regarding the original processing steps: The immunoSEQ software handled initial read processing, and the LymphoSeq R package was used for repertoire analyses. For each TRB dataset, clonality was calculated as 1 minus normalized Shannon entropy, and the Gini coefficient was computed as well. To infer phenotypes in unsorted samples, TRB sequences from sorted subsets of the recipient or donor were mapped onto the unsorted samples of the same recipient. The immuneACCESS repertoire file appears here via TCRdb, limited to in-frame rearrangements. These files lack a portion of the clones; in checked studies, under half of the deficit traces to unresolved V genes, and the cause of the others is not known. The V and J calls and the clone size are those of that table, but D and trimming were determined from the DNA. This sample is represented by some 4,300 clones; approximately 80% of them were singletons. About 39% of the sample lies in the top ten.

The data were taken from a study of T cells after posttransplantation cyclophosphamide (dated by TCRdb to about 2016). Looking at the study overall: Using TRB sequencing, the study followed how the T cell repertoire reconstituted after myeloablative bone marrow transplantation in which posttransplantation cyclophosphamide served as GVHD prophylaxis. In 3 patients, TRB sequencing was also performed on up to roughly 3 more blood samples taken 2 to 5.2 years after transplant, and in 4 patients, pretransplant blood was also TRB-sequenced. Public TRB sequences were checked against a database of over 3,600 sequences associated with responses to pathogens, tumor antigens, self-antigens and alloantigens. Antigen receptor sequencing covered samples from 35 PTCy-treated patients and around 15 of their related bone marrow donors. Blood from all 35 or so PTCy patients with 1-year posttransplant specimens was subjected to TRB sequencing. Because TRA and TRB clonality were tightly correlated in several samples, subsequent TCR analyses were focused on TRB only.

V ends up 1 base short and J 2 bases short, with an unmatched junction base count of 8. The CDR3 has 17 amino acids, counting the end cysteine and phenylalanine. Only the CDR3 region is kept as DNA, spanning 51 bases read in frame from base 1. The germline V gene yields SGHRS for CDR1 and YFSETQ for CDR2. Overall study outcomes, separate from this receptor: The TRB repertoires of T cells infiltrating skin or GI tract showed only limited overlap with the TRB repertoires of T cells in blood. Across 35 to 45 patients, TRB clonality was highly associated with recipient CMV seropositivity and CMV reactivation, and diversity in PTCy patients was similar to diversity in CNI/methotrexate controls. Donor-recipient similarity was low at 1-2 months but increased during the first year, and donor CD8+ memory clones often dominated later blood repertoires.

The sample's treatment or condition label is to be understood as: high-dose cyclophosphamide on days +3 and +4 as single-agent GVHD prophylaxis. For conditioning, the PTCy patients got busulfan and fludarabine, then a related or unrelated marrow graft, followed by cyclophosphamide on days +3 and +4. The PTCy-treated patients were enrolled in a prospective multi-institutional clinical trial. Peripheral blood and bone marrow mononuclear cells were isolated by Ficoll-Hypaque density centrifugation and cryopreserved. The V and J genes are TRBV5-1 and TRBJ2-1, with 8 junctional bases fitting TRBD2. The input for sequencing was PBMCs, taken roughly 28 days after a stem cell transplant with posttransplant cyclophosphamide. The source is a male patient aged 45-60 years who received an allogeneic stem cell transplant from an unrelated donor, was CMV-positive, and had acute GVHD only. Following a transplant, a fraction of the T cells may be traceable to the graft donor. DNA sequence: TGCGCCAGCAGCTTGTGGAATCTAGCGGGCGCCTACAATGAGCAGTTCTTC. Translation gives CASSLWNLAGAYNEQFF.